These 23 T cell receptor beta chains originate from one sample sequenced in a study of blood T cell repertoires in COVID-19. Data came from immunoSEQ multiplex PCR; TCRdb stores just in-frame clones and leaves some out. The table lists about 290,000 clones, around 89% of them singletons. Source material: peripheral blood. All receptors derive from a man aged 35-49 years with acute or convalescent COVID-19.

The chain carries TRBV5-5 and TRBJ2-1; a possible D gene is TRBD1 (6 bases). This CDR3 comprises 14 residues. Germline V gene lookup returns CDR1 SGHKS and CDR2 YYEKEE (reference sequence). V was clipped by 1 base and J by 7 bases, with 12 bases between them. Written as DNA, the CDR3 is TGTGCCAGCAGCTTGAGGGACATCAGAAATGAGCAGTTCTTC. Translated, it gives CASSLRDIRNEQFF.

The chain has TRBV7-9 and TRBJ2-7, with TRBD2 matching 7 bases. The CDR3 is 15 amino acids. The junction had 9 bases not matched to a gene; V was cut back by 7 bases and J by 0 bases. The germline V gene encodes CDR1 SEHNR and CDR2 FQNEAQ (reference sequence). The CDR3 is CASTEWGGSSYEQYF. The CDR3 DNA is TGTGCCAGCACCGAGTGGGGGGGTTCCTCCTACGAGCAGTACTTC.

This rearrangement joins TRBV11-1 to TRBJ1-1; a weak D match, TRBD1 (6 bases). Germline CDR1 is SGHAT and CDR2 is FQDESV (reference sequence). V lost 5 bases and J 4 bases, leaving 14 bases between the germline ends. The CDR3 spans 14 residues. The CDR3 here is CASSASQGSTEAFF. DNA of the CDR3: TGTGCCAGCAGCGCATCACAGGGATCCACTGAAGCTTTCTTT.

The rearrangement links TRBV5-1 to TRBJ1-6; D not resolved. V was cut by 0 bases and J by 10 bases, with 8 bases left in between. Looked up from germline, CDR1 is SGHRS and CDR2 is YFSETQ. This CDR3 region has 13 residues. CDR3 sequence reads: CASSLDQESPLHF. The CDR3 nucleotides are TGCGCCAGCAGCTTGGACCAAGAGTCACCCCTCCACTTT. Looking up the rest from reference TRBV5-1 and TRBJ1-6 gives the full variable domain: KAGVTQTPRYLIKTRGQQVTLSCSPISGHRSVSWYQQTPGQGLQFLFEYFSETQRNKGNFPGRFSGRQFSNSRSEMNVSTLELGDSALYLCASSLDQESPLHFGNGTRLTVT.

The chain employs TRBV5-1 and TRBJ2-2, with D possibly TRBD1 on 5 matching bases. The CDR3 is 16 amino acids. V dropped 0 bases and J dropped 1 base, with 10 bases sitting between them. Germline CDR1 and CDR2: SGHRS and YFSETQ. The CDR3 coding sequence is TGCGCCAGCAGCTTGGACTGGACACTGAACACCGGGGAGCTGTTTTTT. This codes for CASSLDWTLNTGELFF.

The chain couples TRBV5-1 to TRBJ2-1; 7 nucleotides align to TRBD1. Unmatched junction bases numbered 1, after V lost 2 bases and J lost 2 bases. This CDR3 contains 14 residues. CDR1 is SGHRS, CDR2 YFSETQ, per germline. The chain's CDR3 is CASSFGTAYNEQFF. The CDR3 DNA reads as TGCGCCAGCAGCTTTGGGACAGCCTACAATGAGCAGTTCTTC.

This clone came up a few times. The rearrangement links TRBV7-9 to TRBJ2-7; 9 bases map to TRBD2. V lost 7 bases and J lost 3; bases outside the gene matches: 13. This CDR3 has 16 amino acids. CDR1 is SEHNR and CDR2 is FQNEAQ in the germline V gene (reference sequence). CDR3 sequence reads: CASNFFAGTSSYEQYF. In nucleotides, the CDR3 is TGTGCCAGCAACTTCTTCGCAGGGACTAGCAGCTACGAGCAGTACTTC.

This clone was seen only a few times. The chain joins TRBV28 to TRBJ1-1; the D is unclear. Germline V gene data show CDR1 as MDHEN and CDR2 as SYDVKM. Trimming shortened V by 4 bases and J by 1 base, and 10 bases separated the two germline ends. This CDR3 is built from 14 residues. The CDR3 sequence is CASSSNPGNTEAFF. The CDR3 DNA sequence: TGTGCCAGCAGTTCGAACCCAGGGAACACTGAAGCTTTCTTT.

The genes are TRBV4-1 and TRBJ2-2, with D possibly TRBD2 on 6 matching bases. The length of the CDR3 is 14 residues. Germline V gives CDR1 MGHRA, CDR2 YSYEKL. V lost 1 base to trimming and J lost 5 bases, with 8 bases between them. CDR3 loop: CASSQGRDTGELFF. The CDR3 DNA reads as TGCGCCAGCAGCCAAGGGAGGGATACCGGGGAGCTGTTTTTT.

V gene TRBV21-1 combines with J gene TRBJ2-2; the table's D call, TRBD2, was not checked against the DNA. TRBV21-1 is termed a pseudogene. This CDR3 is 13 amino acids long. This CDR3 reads CASPPTGTGELFF. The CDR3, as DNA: TGTGCCAGCCCCCCTACCGGGACCGGGGAGCTGTTTTTT.

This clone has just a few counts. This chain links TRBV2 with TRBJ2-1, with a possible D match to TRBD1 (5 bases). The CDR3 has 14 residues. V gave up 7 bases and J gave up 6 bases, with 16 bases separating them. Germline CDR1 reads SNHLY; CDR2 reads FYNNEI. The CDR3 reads CASTQGVTLNEQFF. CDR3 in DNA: TGTGCCAGCACCCAAGGGGTTACACTCAATGAGCAGTTCTTC.

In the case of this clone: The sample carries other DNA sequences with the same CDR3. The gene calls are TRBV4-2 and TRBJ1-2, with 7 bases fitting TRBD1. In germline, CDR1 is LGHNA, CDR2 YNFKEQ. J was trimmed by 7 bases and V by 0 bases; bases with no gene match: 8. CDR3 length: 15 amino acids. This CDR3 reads CASSQDPNRGSGYTF. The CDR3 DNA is TGTGCCAGCAGCCAAGATCCGAACAGGGGATCTGGCTACACCTTC.

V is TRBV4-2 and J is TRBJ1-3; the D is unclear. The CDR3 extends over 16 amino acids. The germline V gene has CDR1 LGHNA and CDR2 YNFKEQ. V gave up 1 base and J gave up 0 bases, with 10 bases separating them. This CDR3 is CASSQAFLLSGNTIYF. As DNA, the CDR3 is TGTGCCAGCAGCCAAGCCTTTTTACTCTCTGGAAACACCATATATTTT.

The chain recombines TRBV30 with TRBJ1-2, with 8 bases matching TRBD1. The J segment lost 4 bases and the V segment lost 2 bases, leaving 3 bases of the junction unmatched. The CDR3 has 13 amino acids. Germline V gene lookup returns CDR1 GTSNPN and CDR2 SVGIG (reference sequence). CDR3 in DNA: TGTGCCTGGAGTAGACAGGGGTTCTATGGCTACACCTTC. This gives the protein CAWSRQGFYGYTF.

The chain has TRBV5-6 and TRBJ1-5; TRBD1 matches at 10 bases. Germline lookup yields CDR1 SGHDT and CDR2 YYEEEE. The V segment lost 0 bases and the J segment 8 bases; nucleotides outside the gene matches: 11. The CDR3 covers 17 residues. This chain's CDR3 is CASSLERGTGVLKPQHF. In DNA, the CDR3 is TGTGCCAGCAGCTTGGAGCGCGGGACAGGGGTTCTGAAGCCCCAGCATTTT.

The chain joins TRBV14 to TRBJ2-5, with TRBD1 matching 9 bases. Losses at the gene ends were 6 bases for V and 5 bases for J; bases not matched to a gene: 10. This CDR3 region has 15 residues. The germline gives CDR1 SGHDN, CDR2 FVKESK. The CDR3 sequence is CASSPYRGLWETQYF. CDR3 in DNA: TGTGCCAGCAGTCCTTACAGGGGGCTATGGGAGACCCAGTACTTC.

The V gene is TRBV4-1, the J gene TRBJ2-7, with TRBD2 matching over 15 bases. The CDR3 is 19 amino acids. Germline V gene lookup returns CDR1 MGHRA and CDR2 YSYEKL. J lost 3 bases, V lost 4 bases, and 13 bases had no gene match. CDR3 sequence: CASSLDPGTSGGRSYEQYF. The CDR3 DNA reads TGCGCCAGCAGCCTAGATCCCGGGACTAGCGGGGGGAGGAGCTACGAGCAGTACTTC.

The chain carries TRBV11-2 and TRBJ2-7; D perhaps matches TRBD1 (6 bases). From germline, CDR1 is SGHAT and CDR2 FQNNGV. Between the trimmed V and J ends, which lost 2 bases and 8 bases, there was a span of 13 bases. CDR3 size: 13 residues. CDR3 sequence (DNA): TGTGCCAGCAGCTTACCCGGGACAAGCAAGCAGTACTTC. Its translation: CASSLPGTSKQYF.

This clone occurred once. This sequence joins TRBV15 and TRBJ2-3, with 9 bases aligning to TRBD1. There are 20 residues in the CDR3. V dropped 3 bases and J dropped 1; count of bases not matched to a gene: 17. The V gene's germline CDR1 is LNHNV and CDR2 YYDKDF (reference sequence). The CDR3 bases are TGTGCCACCAGCAGGGATACTGCCGGGACAGGGTTATTCGGCACAGATACGCAGTATTTT. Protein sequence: CATSRDTAGTGLFGTDTQYF.

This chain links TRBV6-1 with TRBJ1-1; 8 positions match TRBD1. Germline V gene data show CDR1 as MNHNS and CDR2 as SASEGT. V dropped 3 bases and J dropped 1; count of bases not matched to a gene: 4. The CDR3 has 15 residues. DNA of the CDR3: TGTGCCAGCAGTGATCCGGGACAGGCGAACACTGAAGCTTTCTTT. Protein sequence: CASSDPGQANTEAFF.

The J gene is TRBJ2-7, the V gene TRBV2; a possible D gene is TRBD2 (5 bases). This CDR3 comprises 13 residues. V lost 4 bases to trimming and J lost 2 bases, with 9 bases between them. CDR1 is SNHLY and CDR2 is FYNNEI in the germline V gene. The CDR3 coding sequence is TGTGCCAGCAGTGTACACGGGGCCTACGAGCAGTACTTC. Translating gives CASSVHGAYEQYF.

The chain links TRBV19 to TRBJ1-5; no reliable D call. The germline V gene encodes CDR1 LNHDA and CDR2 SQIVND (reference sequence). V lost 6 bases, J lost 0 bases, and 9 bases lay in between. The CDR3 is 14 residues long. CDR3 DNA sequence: TGTGCCAGTAGCCCCCGTTATAGCAATCAGCCCCAGCATTTT. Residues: CASSPRYSNQPQHF.

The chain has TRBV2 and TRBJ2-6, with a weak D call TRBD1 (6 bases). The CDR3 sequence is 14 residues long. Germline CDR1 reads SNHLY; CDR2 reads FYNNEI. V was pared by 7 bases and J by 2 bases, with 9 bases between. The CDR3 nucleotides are TGTGCCAGCATGGGACAACCTGGGGCCAACGTCCTGACTTTC. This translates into CASMGQPGANVLTF.